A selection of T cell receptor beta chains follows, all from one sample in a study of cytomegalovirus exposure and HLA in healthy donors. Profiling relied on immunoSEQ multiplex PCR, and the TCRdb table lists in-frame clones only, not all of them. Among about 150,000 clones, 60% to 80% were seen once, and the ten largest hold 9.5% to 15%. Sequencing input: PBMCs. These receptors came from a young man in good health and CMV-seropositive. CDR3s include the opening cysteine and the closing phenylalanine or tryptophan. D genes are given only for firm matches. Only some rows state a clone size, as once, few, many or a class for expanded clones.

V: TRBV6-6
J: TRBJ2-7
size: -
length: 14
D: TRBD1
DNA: TGTGCCAGCAGTTACAGTCGGGACAGCTACGAGCAGTACTTC
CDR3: CASSYSRDSYEQYF

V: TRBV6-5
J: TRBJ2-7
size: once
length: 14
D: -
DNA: TGTGCCAGCAGTTACGCAGGGTGGCGCTACGAGCAGTACTTC
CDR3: CASSYAGWRYEQYF

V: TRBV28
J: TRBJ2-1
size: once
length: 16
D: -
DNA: TGTGCCAGCAGTCCCTTTAGCGGAGGCTCCTACAATGAGCAGTTCTTC
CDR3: CASSPFSGGSYNEQFF

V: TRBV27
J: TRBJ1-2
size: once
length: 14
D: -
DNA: TGTGCCAGCAGTTTGGGGGGGGGCGACTATGGCTACACCTTC
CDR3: CASSLGGGDYGYTF

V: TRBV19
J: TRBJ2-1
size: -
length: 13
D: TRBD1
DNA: TGTGCCAGTACCACGACAGGGTACCATGAGCAGTTCTTC
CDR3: CASTTTGYHEQFF

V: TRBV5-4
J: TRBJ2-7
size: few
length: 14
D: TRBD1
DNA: TGTGCCAGCAGCCTGGGACAGGGGGGACACGAGCAGTACTTC
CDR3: CASSLGQGGHEQYF

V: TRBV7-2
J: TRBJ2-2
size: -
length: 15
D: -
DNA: TGTGCCAGCAGCTTAGTGCTAGTGGACACCGGGGAGCTGTTTTTT
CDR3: CASSLVLVDTGELFF

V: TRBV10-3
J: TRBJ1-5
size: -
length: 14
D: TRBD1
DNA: TGTGCCACGAATCAGGACAGGGGGAATCAGCCCCAGCATTTT
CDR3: CATNQDRGNQPQHF

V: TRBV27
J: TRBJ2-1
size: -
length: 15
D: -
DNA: TGTGCCAGCAGTTTATACGGGAGATTTACCAATGAGCAGTTCTTC
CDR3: CASSLYGRFTNEQFF

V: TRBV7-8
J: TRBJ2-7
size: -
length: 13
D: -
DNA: TGTGCCAGCAGCTTTGCTAGCGCCTACGAGCAGTACTTC
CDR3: CASSFASAYEQYF

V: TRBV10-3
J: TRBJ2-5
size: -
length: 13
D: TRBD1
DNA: TGTGCCATCAGTGAACAGGGGTTCGAGACCCAGTACTTC
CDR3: CAISEQGFETQYF

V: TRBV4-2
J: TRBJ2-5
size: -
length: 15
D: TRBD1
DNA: TGTGCCAGCAGCCCTCAGACAGGGGCCCAGGAGACCCAGTACTTC
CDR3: CASSPQTGAQETQYF

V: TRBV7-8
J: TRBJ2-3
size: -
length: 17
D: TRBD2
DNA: TGTGCCAGCAGCCTACAGTGGGCTAGCGGGAGGACAGATACGCAGTATTTT
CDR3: CASSLQWASGRTDTQYF